A single sample is the source of the 17 T cell receptor beta chains below, sequenced in a study of T cells in Graves' hyperthyroidism and ophthalmopathy. Researchers amplified the TCR beta CDR3 regions from RNA transcripts. The TCR CDR3 was amplified in a first-round RT-PCR using the HTBI primer set. MiXCR was run by TCRdb on the multiplex PCR reads, yielding one entry per CDR3 protein. Of 350,000 or so distinct CDR3 sequences listed, roughly 23% are singletons. Sequenced sample: blood. The receptors stem from a woman between 45 and 65 years old with Graves' hyperthyroidism.

This clonotype was recorded many times. This chain connects TRBV24-1 to TRBJ2-2, with TRBD1 matching over 7 bases. The trim removed 5 bases at V and 9 bases at J, leaving 11 bases unmatched. Per the germline V gene, CDR1 is KGHDR and CDR2 is SFDVKD. CDR3 size: 15 residues. The CDR3 nucleotides are TGTGCCACCAGTGCCCCCCGACAGGGTAGCAGGGAGCTGTTTTTT. It is translated as CATSAPRQGSRELFF.

This clonotype was counted ten times or more. The genes are TRBV12-3 or TRBV12-4 and TRBJ2-3, with unresolved D. V was cut by 9 bases and J by 6 bases, with 10 bases left in between. CDR3 size: 11 residues. CDR3 loop: CASSGLDTQYF. As DNA, the CDR3 is TGTGCCAGTTCCGGGTTGGATACGCAGTATTTT.

The chain couples TRBV7-2 to TRBJ1-1; TRBD1 is a possible D gene (5 bases). Germline CDR1 and CDR2: SGHTA and FQGNSA. With 3 bases removed from V and 6 bases from J, the gap between germline ends came to 17 bases. CDR3 size: 15 residues. The CDR3 loop reads CASSFRQFVRAEAFF. In DNA form, the CDR3 reads TGTGCCAGCAGCTTCAGACAGTTCGTTAGGGCTGAAGCTTTCTTT.

The chain combines TRBV7-9 with TRBJ1-4; TRBD1 agrees at 9 bases. The trim removed 3 bases at V and 3 bases at J, leaving 2 bases unmatched. Germline V gene sequence: CDR1 SEHNR, CDR2 FQNEAQ (reference sequence). The CDR3 is 15 amino acids. CDR3: CASSLGQGPNEKLFF. CDR3 sequence (DNA): TGTGCCAGCAGCTTGGGACAGGGACCTAATGAAAAACTGTTTTTT.

V is TRBV2 and J is TRBJ2-3; tentative D call: TRBD1 (5 bases). Trimming removed 7 bases from V and 2 bases from J, with 16 bases in between. This CDR3 is 15 amino acids long. Germline CDR1 reads SNHLY; CDR2 reads FYNNEI. The CDR3 region is CASKGALSPTDTQYF. As DNA, the CDR3 is TGTGCCAGCAAAGGGGCCCTCTCGCCCACAGATACGCAGTATTTT.

This clonotype was seen ten or more times. The chain employs TRBV6-1 and TRBJ2-2; TRBD1 aligns across 9 bases. V lost 4 bases and J lost 7; bases outside the gene matches: 7. CDR1 is MNHNS and CDR2 is SASEGT in the germline V gene. The CDR3 runs 15 residues. CDR3 region: CASSGGGQGSGELFF. The DNA for the CDR3 is TGTGCCAGCAGTGGAGGGGGACAGGGTAGCGGGGAGCTGTTTTTT.

This clonotype appeared once. This chain uses TRBV20-1 with TRBJ1-6; 9 bases are shared with TRBD1. Germline-derived CDR1 and CDR2 are DFQATT and SNEGSKA (reference sequence). V lost 4 bases, J lost 5 bases, and 6 bases stayed unmatched. This CDR3 spans 15 amino acids. DNA for the CDR3: TGCAGTGCTACCCCAGGACAGGGGAATAATTCACCCCTCCACTTT. Translating it yields CSATPGQGNNSPLHF.

This clonotype was recorded at least ten times. The chain joins TRBV20-1 to TRBJ2-3; 7 positions match TRBD1. Germline loops: CDR1 DFQATT, CDR2 SNEGSKA (reference sequence). There are 15 residues in the CDR3. V shed 6 bases and J 2 bases; nucleotides not matched to a gene: 11. CDR3 amino acids: CSAPEWDSLTDTQYF. CDR3 DNA: TGCAGTGCACCTGAGTGGGACAGCCTCACAGATACGCAGTATTTT.

This clonotype was found many times. The rearrangement links TRBV7-8 to TRBJ2-7; no clear D gene. The CDR3 has 13 amino acids. Germline V gene data show CDR1 as SGHVS and CDR2 as FQNEAQ. Trimming stripped 2 bases from V and 3 bases from J, with 8 bases between. CDR3 sequence: CASSLISNYEQYF. The CDR3 DNA is TGTGCCAGCAGCTTAATTTCTAACTACGAGCAGTACTTC.

V is TRBV28 and J is TRBJ1-3; D perhaps matches TRBD1 (6 bases). CDR1 is MDHEN, CDR2 SYDVKM, per germline. This CDR3 has 15 residues. The V end was cut by 2 bases, the J end by 4 bases, with 12 bases between. CDR3 DNA sequence: TGTGCCAGCAGTTTAGTGGGGGCTCAAGGAAACACCATATATTTT. Its translation is CASSLVGAQGNTIYF.

J is TRBJ2-1 and V is TRBV18; TRBD2 agrees at 11 bases. V was pared by 5 bases and J by 5 bases, with 11 bases of the junction left unmatched. The CDR3 has 17 amino acids. Germline values: CDR1 KGHSH, CDR2 LQKENI. CDR3 loop: CASSSTLLAGGNNEQFF. In DNA form, the CDR3 reads TGTGCCAGCTCATCTACACTTCTAGCGGGAGGTAACAATGAGCAGTTCTTC.

This clonotype was seen ten or more times. This chain uses TRBV5-1 with TRBJ1-2, with a possible D match to TRBD1 (6 bases). V gave up 4 bases and J gave up 7 bases, with 17 bases separating them. The CDR3 totals 14 residues. Germline lookup yields CDR1 SGHRS and CDR2 YFSETQ. The CDR3 DNA reads TGCGCCAGCAGCGCGGGGGCCTTTACGGTTGGCTACACCTTC. This sequence encodes CASSAGAFTVGYTF.

This clonotype was found many times. V and J are TRBV2 and TRBJ2-5; tentatively, D is TRBD2 (6 bases). Trimming removed 4 bases from V and 0 bases from J, with 12 bases in between. Germline CDR1 SNHLY, CDR2 FYNNEI. The CDR3 extends over 15 amino acids. CDR3 DNA sequence: TGTGCCAGCAGTGCCCGCTCTAGCGACCAAGAGACCCAGTACTTC. The encoded protein is CASSARSSDQETQYF. Full variable domain (missing parts from reference TRBV2 and TRBJ2-5): EPEVTQTPSHQVTQMGQEVILRCVPISNHLYFYWYRQILGQKVEFLVSFYNNEISEKSEIFDDQFSVERPDGSNFTLKIRSTKLEDSAMYFCASSARSSDQETQYFGPGTRLLVL.

This chain links TRBV5-6 with TRBJ2-7; D remains unclear. Per the germline V gene, CDR1 is SGHDT and CDR2 is YYEEEE. The V end was cut by 3 bases, the J end by 2 bases, with 9 bases between. The CDR3 contains 13 residues. CDR3 in amino acids: CASSSQTPYEQYF. The CDR3 DNA reads TGTGCCAGCAGCTCCCAGACCCCCTACGAGCAGTACTTC. Variable domain in full (rest from reference TRBV5-6 and TRBJ2-7): DAGVTQSPTHLIKTRGQQVTLRCSPKSGHDTVSWYQQALGQGPQFIFQYYEEEERQRGNFPDRFSGHQFPNYSSELNVNALLLGDSALYLCASSSQTPYEQYFGPGTRLTVT.

The CDR3 nucleotides are TGTGCCAGCGGCTCACGGTCACGATCCGCCGTCACGCAGTATTTT. It codes for CASGSRSRSAVTQYF. The chain combines TRBV11-1 with TRBJ2-3; D gene uncertain. The V and J ends lost 8 bases and 9 bases respectively, with 24 bases between them. The CDR3 is 15 amino acids. Germline V lookup: CDR1 SGHAT, CDR2 FQDESV (reference sequence). The whole variable domain, remainder taken from reference TRBV11-1 and TRBJ2-3, is EAEVAQSPRYKITEKSQAVAFWCDPISGHATLYWYRQILGQGPELLVQFQDESVVDDSQLPKDRFSAERLKGVDSTLKIQPAELGDSAMYLCASGSRSRSAVTQYFGPGTRLTVL.

This chain joins TRBV19 and TRBJ1-1; D is possibly TRBD1 (5 bases). The CDR3 totals 14 residues. V was trimmed by 3 bases and J by 5 bases, leaving 13 bases between them. Germline V lookup: CDR1 LNHDA, CDR2 SQIVND (reference sequence). This CDR3 reads CASSISQGITEAFF. The CDR3 nucleotides are TGTGCCAGTAGTATTTCCCAGGGTATAACTGAAGCTTTCTTT.

V and J are TRBV5-1 and TRBJ2-3, with a possible D match to TRBD2 (5 bases). This CDR3 contains 15 residues. Germline CDR1 and CDR2: SGHRS and YFSETQ. The V and J ends lost 2 bases and 0 bases respectively, with 10 bases between them. The CDR3 DNA sequence: TGCGCCAGCAGCTTAGGAGCGGCTAGCACAGATACGCAGTATTTT. It codes for CASSLGAASTDTQYF.